These T cell receptor beta chains were read from a single sample in a study of blood T cell repertoires in COVID-19. The method was immunoSEQ multiplex PCR; TCRdb's version includes in-frame clones alone and lacks a portion of them. The repertoire consists of some 140,000 clones, with around 83% occurring once and the leading ten covering about 12%. Sequences were obtained from peripheral blood. The receptor source for this set is a woman aged 55 to 70 with COVID-19, enrolled during active disease. Each CDR3 is given with its conserved first and last residue. The D gene is left open where the match is weak. Part of the rows lack a size; the others show once, few, many or a class for expanded clones.

clone_size: once
j_call: TRBJ1-1
d_call: .
v_call: TRBV12-5
cdr3_aa: CASGGQLNTEAFF
cdr3_nt: TGTGCTAGTGGTGGACAGCTGAACACTGAAGCTTTCTTT

clone_size: once
j_call: TRBJ1-2
d_call: .
v_call: TRBV19
cdr3_aa: CASSPAGKSNYGYTF
cdr3_nt: TGTGCCAGTAGTCCGGCGGGGAAAAGCAACTATGGCTACACCTTC

clone_size: few
j_call: TRBJ1-2
d_call: .
v_call: TRBV6-5
cdr3_aa: CASSGEYGYTF
cdr3_nt: TGTGCCAGCTCGGGAGAATATGGCTACACCTTC

clone_size: .
j_call: TRBJ1-1
d_call: .
v_call: TRBV19
cdr3_aa: CAIKAGAYTEAFF
cdr3_nt: TGTGCCATCAAAGCGGGGGCCTACACTGAAGCTTTCTTT

clone_size: few
j_call: TRBJ2-1
d_call: .
v_call: TRBV29-1
cdr3_aa: CSVAPVAYNEQFF
cdr3_nt: TGCAGCGTTGCTCCCGTTGCCTACAATGAGCAGTTCTTC

clone_size: .
j_call: TRBJ2-1
d_call: TRBD2
v_call: TRBV15
cdr3_aa: CATSRDLGTSGRADEQFF
cdr3_nt: TGTGCCACCAGCAGAGATCTCGGGACTAGCGGGAGGGCCGATGAGCAGTTCTTC

clone_size: .
j_call: TRBJ1-1
d_call: TRBD1
v_call: TRBV2
cdr3_aa: CASRVTGDAEAFF
cdr3_nt: TGTGCCAGCAGGGTGACAGGGGACGCTGAAGCTTTCTTT

clone_size: .
j_call: TRBJ2-1
d_call: TRBD1
v_call: TRBV12-3/TRBV12-4
cdr3_aa: CASSWDRTNEQFF
cdr3_nt: TGTGCCAGCAGTTGGGACAGGACCAATGAGCAGTTCTTC

clone_size: .
j_call: TRBJ2-7
d_call: TRBD1
v_call: TRBV4-1
cdr3_aa: CASSQTDRGLVEQYF
cdr3_nt: TGCGCCAGCAGCCAAACGGACAGGGGGTTGGTCGAGCAGTACTTC

clone_size: .
j_call: TRBJ2-7
d_call: .
v_call: TRBV7-6
cdr3_aa: CAPCGSFCSYEQYF
cdr3_nt: TGTGCCCCGTGTGGGAGCTTTTGTTCCTACGAGCAGTACTTC

clone_size: .
j_call: TRBJ1-6
d_call: TRBD1
v_call: TRBV27
cdr3_aa: CASSARGRSFSPLHF
cdr3_nt: TGTGCCAGCAGTGCCAGGGGGCGCAGTTTCTCACCCCTCCACTTT

clone_size: .
j_call: TRBJ2-1
d_call: TRBD1
v_call: TRBV2
cdr3_aa: CASSQLTGVPANEQFF
cdr3_nt: TGTGCCAGCAGTCAACTTACAGGGGTGCCGGCGAATGAGCAGTTCTTC

clone_size: .
j_call: TRBJ2-3
d_call: TRBD2
v_call: TRBV5-1
cdr3_aa: CASSPRTSGTGATDTQYF
cdr3_nt: TGCGCCAGCAGCCCTCGGACTAGCGGGACGGGAGCCACAGATACGCAGTATTTT

clone_size: .
j_call: TRBJ2-1
d_call: TRBD2
v_call: TRBV6-6
cdr3_aa: CASSLLAGNEQFF
cdr3_nt: TGTGCCAGCAGTTTACTAGCGGGAAATGAGCAGTTCTTC

clone_size: .
j_call: TRBJ1-2
d_call: .
v_call: TRBV2
cdr3_aa: CASKRAGMVSYGYTF
cdr3_nt: TGTGCCAGCAAAAGGGCGGGGATGGTCTCATATGGCTACACCTTC

clone_size: .
j_call: TRBJ1-5
d_call: TRBD1
v_call: TRBV9
cdr3_aa: CASSVSQGSGQPQHF
cdr3_nt: TGTGCCAGCAGCGTCTCACAGGGGTCCGGTCAGCCCCAGCATTTT

clone_size: few
j_call: TRBJ1-5
d_call: .
v_call: TRBV28
cdr3_aa: CASRDGTPYSNQPQHF
cdr3_nt: TGTGCCAGCAGGGACGGGACACCATATAGCAATCAGCCCCAGCATTTT

clone_size: .
j_call: TRBJ1-5
d_call: .
v_call: TRBV24-1
cdr3_aa: CATSDFPTGPQHF
cdr3_nt: TGTGCCACCAGTGATTTTCCCACTGGGCCCCAGCATTTT

clone_size: .
j_call: TRBJ2-1
d_call: .
v_call: TRBV19
cdr3_aa: CASSIRGSYNEQFF
cdr3_nt: TGTGCCAGTAGTATCAGGGGCTCCTACAATGAGCAGTTCTTC

clone_size: .
j_call: TRBJ2-2
d_call: TRBD1
v_call: TRBV19
cdr3_aa: CASSTIDRGYTGELFF
cdr3_nt: TGTGCCAGTAGCACGATCGACAGGGGCTACACCGGGGAGCTGTTTTTT

clone_size: .
j_call: TRBJ1-3
d_call: .
v_call: TRBV7-9
cdr3_aa: CASSSTGKSRNTIYF
cdr3_nt: TGTGCCAGCAGCTCTACAGGGAAAAGTAGAAACACCATATATTTT

clone_size: .
j_call: TRBJ1-2
d_call: .
v_call: TRBV7-9
cdr3_aa: CASSLDSNYGYTF
cdr3_nt: TGTGCCAGCAGCTTAGACAGCAACTATGGCTACACCTTC

clone_size: .
j_call: TRBJ2-2
d_call: TRBD2
v_call: TRBV6-6
cdr3_aa: CASSSLAGDHTGELFF
cdr3_nt: TGTGCCAGCAGTTCTCTAGCGGGAGACCACACCGGGGAGCTGTTTTTT

clone_size: .
j_call: TRBJ1-1
d_call: .
v_call: TRBV2
cdr3_aa: CASTGNRNTEAFF
cdr3_nt: TGTGCCAGTACAGGGAATCGGAACACTGAAGCTTTCTTT

clone_size: .
j_call: TRBJ2-2
d_call: TRBD2
v_call: TRBV24-1
cdr3_aa: CATSEAGTRAGELFF
cdr3_nt: TGTGCCACCAGTGAGGCCGGGACTAGGGCCGGGGAGCTGTTTTTT

clone_size: .
j_call: TRBJ1-1
d_call: .
v_call: TRBV27
cdr3_aa: CASSSDTKGTEAFF
cdr3_nt: TGTGCCAGCAGTTCAGACACGAAGGGGACTGAAGCTTTCTTT

clone_size: .
j_call: TRBJ2-5
d_call: .
v_call: TRBV21-1
cdr3_aa: CASSPKNPQGISETQYF
cdr3_nt: TGTGCCAGCAGCCCGAAAAACCCCCAGGGTATCTCGGAGACCCAGTACTTC

clone_size: .
j_call: TRBJ1-1
d_call: TRBD1
v_call: TRBV7-9
cdr3_aa: CASRSWDSRNTEAFF
cdr3_nt: TGTGCCAGCAGATCCTGGGACAGTCGGAACACTGAAGCTTTCTTT